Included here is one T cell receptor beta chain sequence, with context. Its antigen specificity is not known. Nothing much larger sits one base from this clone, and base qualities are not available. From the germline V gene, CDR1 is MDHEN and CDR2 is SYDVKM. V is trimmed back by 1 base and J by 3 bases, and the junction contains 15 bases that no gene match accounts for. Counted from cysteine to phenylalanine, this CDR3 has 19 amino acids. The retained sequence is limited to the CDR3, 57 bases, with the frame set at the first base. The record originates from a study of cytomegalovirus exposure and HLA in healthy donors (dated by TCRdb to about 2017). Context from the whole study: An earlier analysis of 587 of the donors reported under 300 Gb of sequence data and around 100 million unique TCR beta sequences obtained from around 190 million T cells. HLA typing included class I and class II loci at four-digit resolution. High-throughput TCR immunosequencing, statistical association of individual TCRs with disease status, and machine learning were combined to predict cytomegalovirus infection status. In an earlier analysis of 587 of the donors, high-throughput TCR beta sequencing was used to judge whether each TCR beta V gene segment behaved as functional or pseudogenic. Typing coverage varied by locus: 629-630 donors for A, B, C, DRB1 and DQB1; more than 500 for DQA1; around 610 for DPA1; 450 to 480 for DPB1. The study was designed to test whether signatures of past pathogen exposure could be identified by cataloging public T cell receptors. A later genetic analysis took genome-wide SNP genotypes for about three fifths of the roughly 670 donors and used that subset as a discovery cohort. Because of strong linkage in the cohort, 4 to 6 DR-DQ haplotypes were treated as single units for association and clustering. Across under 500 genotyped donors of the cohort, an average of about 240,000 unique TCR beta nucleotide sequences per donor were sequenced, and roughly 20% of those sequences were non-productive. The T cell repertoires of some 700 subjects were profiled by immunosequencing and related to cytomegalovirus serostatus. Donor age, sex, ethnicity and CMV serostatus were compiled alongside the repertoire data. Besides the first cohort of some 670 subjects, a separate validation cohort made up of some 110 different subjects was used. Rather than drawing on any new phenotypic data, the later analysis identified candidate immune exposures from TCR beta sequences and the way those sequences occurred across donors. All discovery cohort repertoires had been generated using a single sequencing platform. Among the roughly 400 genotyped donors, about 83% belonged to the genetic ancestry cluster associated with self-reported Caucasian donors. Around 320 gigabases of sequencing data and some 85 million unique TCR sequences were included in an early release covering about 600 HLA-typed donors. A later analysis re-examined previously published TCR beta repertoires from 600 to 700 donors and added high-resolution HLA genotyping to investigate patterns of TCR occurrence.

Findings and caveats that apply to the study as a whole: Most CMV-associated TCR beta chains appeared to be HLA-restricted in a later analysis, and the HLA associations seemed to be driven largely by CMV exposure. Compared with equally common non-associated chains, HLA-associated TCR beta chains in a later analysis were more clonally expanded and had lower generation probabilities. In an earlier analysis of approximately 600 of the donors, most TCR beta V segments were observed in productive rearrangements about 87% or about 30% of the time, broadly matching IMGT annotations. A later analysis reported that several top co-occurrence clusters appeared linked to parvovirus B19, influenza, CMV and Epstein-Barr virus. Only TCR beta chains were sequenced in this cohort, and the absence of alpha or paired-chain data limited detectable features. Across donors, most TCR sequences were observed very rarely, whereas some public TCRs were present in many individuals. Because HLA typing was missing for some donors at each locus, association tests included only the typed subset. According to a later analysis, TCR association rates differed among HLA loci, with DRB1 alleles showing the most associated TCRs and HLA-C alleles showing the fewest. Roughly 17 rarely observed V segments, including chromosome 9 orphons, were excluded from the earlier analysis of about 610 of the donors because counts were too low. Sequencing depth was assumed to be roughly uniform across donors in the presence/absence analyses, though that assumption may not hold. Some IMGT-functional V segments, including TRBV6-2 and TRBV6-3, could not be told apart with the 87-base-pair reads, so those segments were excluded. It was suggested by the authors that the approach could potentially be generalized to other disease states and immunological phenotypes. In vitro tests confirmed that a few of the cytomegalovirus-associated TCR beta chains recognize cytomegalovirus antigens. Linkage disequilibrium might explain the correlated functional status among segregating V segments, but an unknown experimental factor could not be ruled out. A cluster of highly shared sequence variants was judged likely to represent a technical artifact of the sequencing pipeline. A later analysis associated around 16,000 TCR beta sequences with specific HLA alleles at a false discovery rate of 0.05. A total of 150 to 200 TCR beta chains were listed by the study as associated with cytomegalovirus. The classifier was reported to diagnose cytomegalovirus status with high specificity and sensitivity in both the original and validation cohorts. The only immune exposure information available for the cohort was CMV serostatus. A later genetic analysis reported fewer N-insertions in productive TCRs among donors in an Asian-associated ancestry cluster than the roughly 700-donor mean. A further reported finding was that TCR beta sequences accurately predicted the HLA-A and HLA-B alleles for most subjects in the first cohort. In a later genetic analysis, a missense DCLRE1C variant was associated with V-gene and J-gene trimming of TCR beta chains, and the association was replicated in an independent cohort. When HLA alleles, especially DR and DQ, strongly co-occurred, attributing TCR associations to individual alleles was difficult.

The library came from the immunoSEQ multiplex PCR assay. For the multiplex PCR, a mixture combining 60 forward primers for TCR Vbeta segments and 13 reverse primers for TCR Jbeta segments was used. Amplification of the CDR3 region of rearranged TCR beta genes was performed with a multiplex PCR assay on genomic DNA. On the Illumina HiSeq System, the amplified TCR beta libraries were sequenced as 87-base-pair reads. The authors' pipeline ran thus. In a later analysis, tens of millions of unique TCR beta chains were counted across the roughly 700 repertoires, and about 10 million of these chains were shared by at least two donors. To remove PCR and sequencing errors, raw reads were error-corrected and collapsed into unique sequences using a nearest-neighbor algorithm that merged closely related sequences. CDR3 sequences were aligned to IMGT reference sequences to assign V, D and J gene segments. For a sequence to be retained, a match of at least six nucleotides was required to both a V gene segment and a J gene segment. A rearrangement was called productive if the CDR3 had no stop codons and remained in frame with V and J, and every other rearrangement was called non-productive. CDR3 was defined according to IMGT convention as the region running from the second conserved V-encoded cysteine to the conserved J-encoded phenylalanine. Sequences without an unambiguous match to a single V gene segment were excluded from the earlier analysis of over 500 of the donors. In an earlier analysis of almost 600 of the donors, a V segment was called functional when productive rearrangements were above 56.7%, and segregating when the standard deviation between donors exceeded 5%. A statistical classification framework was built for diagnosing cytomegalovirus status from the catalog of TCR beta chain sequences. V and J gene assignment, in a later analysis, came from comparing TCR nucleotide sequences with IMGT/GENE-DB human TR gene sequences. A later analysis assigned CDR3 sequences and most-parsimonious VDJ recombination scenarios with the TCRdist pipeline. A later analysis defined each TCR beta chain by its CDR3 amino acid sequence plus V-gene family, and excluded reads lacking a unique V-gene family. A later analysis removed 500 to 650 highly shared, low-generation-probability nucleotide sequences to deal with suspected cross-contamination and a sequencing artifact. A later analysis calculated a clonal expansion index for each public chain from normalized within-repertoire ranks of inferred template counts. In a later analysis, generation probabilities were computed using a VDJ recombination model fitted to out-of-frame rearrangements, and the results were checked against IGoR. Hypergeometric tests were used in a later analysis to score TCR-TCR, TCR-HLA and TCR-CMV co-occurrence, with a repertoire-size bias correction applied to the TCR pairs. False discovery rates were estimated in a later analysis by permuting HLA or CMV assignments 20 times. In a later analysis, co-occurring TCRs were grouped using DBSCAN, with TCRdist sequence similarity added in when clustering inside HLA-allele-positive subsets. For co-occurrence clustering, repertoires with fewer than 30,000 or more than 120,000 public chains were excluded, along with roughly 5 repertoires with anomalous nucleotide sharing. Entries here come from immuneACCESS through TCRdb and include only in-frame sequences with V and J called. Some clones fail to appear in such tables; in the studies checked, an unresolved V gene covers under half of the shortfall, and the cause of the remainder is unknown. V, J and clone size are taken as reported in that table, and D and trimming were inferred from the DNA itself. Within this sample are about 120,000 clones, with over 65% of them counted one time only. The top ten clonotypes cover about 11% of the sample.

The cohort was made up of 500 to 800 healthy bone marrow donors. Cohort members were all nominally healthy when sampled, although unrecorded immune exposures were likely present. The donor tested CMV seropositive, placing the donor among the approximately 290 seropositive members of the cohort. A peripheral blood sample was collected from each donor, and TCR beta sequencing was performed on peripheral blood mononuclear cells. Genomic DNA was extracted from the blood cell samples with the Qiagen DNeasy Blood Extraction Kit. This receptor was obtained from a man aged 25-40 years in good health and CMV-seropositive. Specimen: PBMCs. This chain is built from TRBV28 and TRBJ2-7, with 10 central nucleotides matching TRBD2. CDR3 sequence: CASSLFGRVGSGGGYEQYF. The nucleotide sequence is TGTGCCAGCAGTTTATTTGGGCGGGTTGGCAGCGGGGGGGGCTACGAGCAGTACTTC. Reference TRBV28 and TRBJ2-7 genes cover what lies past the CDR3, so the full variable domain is DVKVTQSSRYLVKRTGEKVFLECVQDMDHENMFWYRQDPGLGLRLIYFSYDVKMKEKGDIPEGYSVSREKKERFSLILESASTNQTSMYLCASSLFGRVGSGGGYEQYFGPGTRLTVT.